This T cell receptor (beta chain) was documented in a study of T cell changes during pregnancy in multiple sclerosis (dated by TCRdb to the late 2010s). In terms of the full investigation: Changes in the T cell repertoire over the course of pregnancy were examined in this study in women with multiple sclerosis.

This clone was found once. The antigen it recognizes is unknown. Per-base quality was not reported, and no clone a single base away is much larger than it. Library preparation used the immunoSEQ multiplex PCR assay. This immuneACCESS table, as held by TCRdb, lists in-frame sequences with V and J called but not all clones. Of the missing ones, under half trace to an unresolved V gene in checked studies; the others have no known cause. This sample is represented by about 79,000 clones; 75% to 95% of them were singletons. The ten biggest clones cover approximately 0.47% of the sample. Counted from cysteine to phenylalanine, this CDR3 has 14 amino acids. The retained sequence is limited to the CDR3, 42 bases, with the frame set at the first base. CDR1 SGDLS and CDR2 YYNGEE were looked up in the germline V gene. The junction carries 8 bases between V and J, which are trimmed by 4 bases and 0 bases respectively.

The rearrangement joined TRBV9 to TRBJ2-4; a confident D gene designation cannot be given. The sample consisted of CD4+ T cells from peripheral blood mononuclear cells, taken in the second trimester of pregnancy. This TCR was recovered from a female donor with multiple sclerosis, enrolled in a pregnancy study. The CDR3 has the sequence CASSPRLAKNIQYF. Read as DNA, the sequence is TGTGCCAGCAGCCCCCGGTTAGCCAAAAACATTCAGTACTTC.